This T cell receptor beta chain was captured in a study of T cells in Graves' hyperthyroidism and ophthalmopathy. The investigators amplified TCR beta CDR3 regions from RNA transcripts. The TCR CDR3 first-round RT-PCR relied on the HTBI primer set. TCRdb fed the multiplex PCR reads into MiXCR, producing one record per CDR3 protein. Of about 320,000 distinct CDR3 sequences listed, around a sixth were seen once; the top ten hold around 33%. This clonotype came up many times. Patients aged 18 to 65 with hyperthyroidism were newly diagnosed, with duration under 2 months. The CDR3 is 14 residues long. V lost 6 bases and J lost 2, with 10 bases in between.

The sample consisted of blood. The chain uses TRBV12-3 or TRBV12-4 and TRBJ2-2, with D unclear. This clonotype was obtained from a man younger than 45 with Graves' hyperthyroidism. In DNA, the CDR3 is TGTGCCAGCAGGGTAGCAGCAAACACCGGGGAGCTGTTTTTT. Translating it yields CASRVAANTGELFF.